The 6 T cell receptor beta chains reported below all come from one sample, sequenced in a study of blood T cell repertoires in COVID-19 (dated by TCRdb to about 2020). Library generation was performed with the immunoSEQ multiplex PCR assay. TCRdb stores this immuneACCESS table with in-frame sequences only. Part of the clones is absent; in the studies checked, under half of the shortfall reflects unresolved V genes, and no reason is known for the rest. The sample records about 50,000 clones, approximately 87% of which are singletons. 10% to 15% of the sample is held by the ten biggest clonotypes. The sample consisted of peripheral blood. These receptors came from a human donor in a cohort sampled during active COVID-19.

The chain's CDR3 is CASRKDGQGEGEKLFF. CDR3 nucleotides: TGTGCCAGCAGGAAGGATGGACAGGGGGAAGGAGAAAAACTGTTTTTT. The chain links TRBV28 to TRBJ1-4, with 10 bases aligning to TRBD1. Germline CDR1 is MDHEN and CDR2 is SYDVKM. The CDR3 sequence is 16 residues long. The junction had 12 bases not matched to a gene; V was cut back by 6 bases and J by 8 bases.

J is TRBJ1-6 and V is TRBV30; D might be TRBD1 (5 bases). The CDR3 loop spans 13 amino acids. CDR1 and CDR2 (germline): GTSNPN, SVGIG (reference sequence). V lost 4 bases and J lost 9, with 13 bases in between. Here the CDR3 DNA reads TGTGCCTGGATGCCTCGCGGGGGTTCACCCCTCCACTTT. Translating gives CAWMPRGGSPLHF.

The chain couples TRBV27 to TRBJ1-1, with TRBD1 matching 11 bases. The CDR3 is made up of 13 amino acids. Germline assignment: CDR1 MNHEY and CDR2 SMNVEV (reference sequence). Trimming cost V 4 bases and J 5 bases; bases outside gene matches: 0. The DNA for the CDR3 is TGTGCCAGCAGTTGGGACAGGGGGACTGAAGCTTTCTTT. Its protein product is CASSWDRGTEAFF.

This clone was detected a few times. The J gene is TRBJ1-4, the V gene TRBV4-1; 10 nucleotides align to TRBD1. Germline V gene lookup returns CDR1 MGHRA and CDR2 YSYEKL. CDR3 length: 15 amino acids. Trimming took 2 bases from V and 6 from J; bases not matched to a gene: 3. The DNA of the CDR3 is TGCGCCAGCAGCCAACTGACAGGGGGCTATGAAAAACTGTTTTTT. The encoded protein is CASSQLTGGYEKLFF.

This chain connects TRBV19 to TRBJ1-5; 7 bases line up with TRBD1. CDR3 length: 16 residues. Germline V CDR1 and CDR2: LNHDA, SQIVND (reference sequence). J lost 0 bases, V lost 6 bases, and 8 bases had no gene match. This chain's CDR3 is CASRGGRGLSNQPQHF. CDR3 bases: TGTGCCAGTAGAGGGGGCAGGGGCCTTAGCAATCAGCCCCAGCATTTT.

This rearrangement joins TRBV24-1 to TRBJ2-3; TRBD2 matches 9 bases. Germline CDR1 is KGHDR and CDR2 is SFDVKD. Trimming took 2 bases from V and 2 from J; bases not matched to a gene: 7. CDR3 size: 17 residues. This chain's CDR3 is CATSDSYLAGYTDTQYF. Here the CDR3 DNA reads TGTGCCACCAGTGATTCCTACCTAGCGGGGTACACAGATACGCAGTATTTT.